This passage covers 20 T cell receptor beta chains from one sample sequenced in a study of blood T cell repertoires in COVID-19. The protocol was immunoSEQ multiplex PCR, while the TCRdb copy is restricted to in-frame clones and leaves out a portion. The sample lists 85,000 to 95,000 clones; about 89% were seen once. The specimen sequenced was peripheral blood. These receptors all come from a man aged 55 to 70 with COVID-19, enrolled during active disease.

The J gene is TRBJ2-1, the V gene TRBV5-1; TRBD2 aligns across 8 bases. The V and J ends lost 0 bases and 6 bases, in that order; junction bases with no gene match: 11. CDR3 length equals 17 residues. Germline-derived CDR1 and CDR2 are SGHRS and YFSETQ. This CDR3 is CASSLGPSGSLVNEQFF. Here the CDR3 DNA reads TGCGCCAGCAGCTTGGGGCCCAGCGGGAGCTTGGTCAATGAGCAGTTCTTC.

The V call is TRBV5-1, the J call TRBJ2-7; 11 nucleotides align to TRBD1. The CDR3 is 15 residues long. The V gene end was trimmed by 3 bases and the J gene end by 3 bases; junction bases not matched to a gene: 5. In germline, CDR1 is SGHRS, CDR2 YFSETQ. This CDR3 reads CASSSPGTGGYEQYF. As DNA, the CDR3 is TGCGCCAGCAGCTCCCCAGGGACAGGGGGCTACGAGCAGTACTTC.

The rearrangement uses TRBV18 and TRBJ1-1; D is ambiguous. V was cut by 4 bases and J by 1 base, with 7 bases left in between. This CDR3 comprises 13 residues. Germline V gives CDR1 KGHSH, CDR2 LQKENI. The CDR3 here is CASSLRENTEAFF. Written as DNA, the CDR3 is TGTGCCAGCTCACTTCGAGAGAACACTGAAGCTTTCTTT.

This clone was counted between two and nine times. The chain joins TRBV4-1 to TRBJ2-2; 8 nucleotides align to TRBD2. Trimming took 1 base from V and 0 from J; bases not matched to a gene: 7. This CDR3 spans 18 amino acids. Per the germline V gene, CDR1 is MGHRA and CDR2 is YSYEKL. The CDR3 nucleotides read TGCGCCAGCAGCCAAGGCCGGGGGGGACTAGCGAACACCGGGGAGCTGTTTTTT. It translates to CASSQGRGGLANTGELFF.

J is TRBJ2-1 and V is TRBV11-3; 11 nucleotides align to TRBD2. The germline CDR1 and CDR2 sequences are SGHNT and YENEEA. This CDR3 spans 16 amino acids. V was clipped by 2 bases and J by 8 bases; unmatched bases: 8. The CDR3 DNA is TGTGCCAGCAGCTTACCCATAGCGGGAGGGCCTGATGAGCAGTTCTTC. Translated: CASSLPIAGGPDEQFF.

V and J are TRBV7-6 and TRBJ2-2; TRBD2 might be the D (5 bases). V dropped 1 base and J dropped 7 bases, with 7 bases sitting between them. Germline V gene lookup returns CDR1 SGHVS and CDR2 FNYEAQ. This CDR3 is 13 amino acids long. In DNA, the CDR3 is TGTGCCAGCAGCTTAGGGGAGCACGGGGAGCTGTTTTTT. Translation: CASSLGEHGELFF.

This clone was counted only a few times. The chain combines TRBV24-1 with TRBJ2-1, with TRBD2 matching over 8 bases. Looked up from germline, CDR1 is KGHDR and CDR2 is SFDVKD. The CDR3 has 17 amino acids. The V and J ends lost 0 bases and 0 bases, in that order; junction bases with no gene match: 3. The CDR3 region has the DNA TGTGCCACCAGTGATTTGCGGGGGGGAAGCTCCTACAATGAGCAGTTCTTC. It translates to CATSDLRGGSSYNEQFF.

Comments on this clone: Different DNA sequences within this sample yield the same CDR3. The chain is built from TRBV7-2 and TRBJ1-1, with D unresolved. The CDR3 length is 15 residues. CDR1 is SGHTA, CDR2 FQGNSA, per germline. The V end lost 0 bases, the J end lost 1 base, and 9 bases lay between the germline ends. This chain's CDR3 is CASSLATLRNTEAFF. The CDR3 bases are TGTGCCAGCAGCTTAGCAACTCTGAGGAACACTGAAGCTTTCTTT.

This chain joins TRBV3-1 (or the pseudogene TRBV3-2) and TRBJ2-7; perhaps TRBD1 as D (5 bases). Germline V lookup: CDR1 LGHDT, CDR2 YNNKEL (reference sequence). This CDR3 has 13 residues. V gave up 4 bases and J gave up 2 bases, with 9 bases separating them. The CDR3 nucleotides read TGTGCCAGCAGCCTGAAAGGGGCCTACGAGCAGTACTTC. Amino acids: CASSLKGAYEQYF.

The chain has TRBV7-9 and TRBJ2-7, with D possibly matching TRBD1 (5 bases). Germline V lookup: CDR1 SEHNR, CDR2 FQNEAQ (reference sequence). Trimming took off 5 bases at V and 6 bases at J, with 11 bases between the two ends. The CDR3 extends over 12 amino acids. CDR3 nucleotides: TGTGCCAGCAGCGCCCGACAGCCCGAGCAGTACTTC. Amino acid sequence: CASSARQPEQYF.

The chain joins TRBV5-4 to TRBJ1-6, with 7 positions matching TRBD1. Germline V gene lookup returns CDR1 SGHNT and CDR2 YYREEE (reference sequence). Trimming cost V 2 bases and J 9 bases; bases outside gene matches: 5. CDR3 size: 14 residues. This chain's CDR3 is CASSLGGAPSPLHF. In nucleotides, the CDR3 is TGTGCCAGCAGCTTAGGGGGCGCGCCTTCACCCCTCCACTTT.

This clone appeared a single time. The chain carries TRBV30 and TRBJ2-7; 8 nucleotides match TRBD2. The CDR3 length is 14 residues. The V gene's germline CDR1 is GTSNPN and CDR2 SVGIG (reference sequence). With V trimmed by 2 bases and J by 2 bases, 5 bases remained unmatched. The CDR3 DNA reads as TGTGCCTGGAGTTCTGCACTAGCGGCCTACGAGCAGTACTTC. It yields the protein CAWSSALAAYEQYF.

The chain recombines TRBV7-6 with TRBJ2-3; 7 bases agree with TRBD2. V was clipped by 1 base and J by 11 bases; unmatched bases: 21. The CDR3 loop spans 18 amino acids. Germline V gene data show CDR1 as SGHVS and CDR2 as FNYEAQ. CDR3 sequence reads: CASSLGAGTAINPGGQYF. The CDR3 region has the DNA TGTGCCAGCAGCTTAGGGGCGGGGACGGCGATCAACCCGGGAGGGCAGTATTTT.

The V gene is TRBV18, the J gene TRBJ2-3; 8 bases fit TRBD2. After removal of 3 bases from V and 3 bases from J, the junction contained 5 bases not matched to a gene. CDR3 size: 15 residues. The V gene's germline CDR1 is KGHSH and CDR2 LQKENI. CDR3: CASSPSGTRTDTQYF. Written as DNA, the CDR3 is TGTGCCAGCTCACCTTCCGGGACTAGAACAGATACGCAGTATTTT.

The rearrangement links TRBV27 to TRBJ2-1; 10 bases map to TRBD2. This CDR3 has 15 residues. Germline loops: CDR1 MNHEY, CDR2 SMNVEV (reference sequence). The ends lost 3 bases at V and 5 bases at J; junction bases unmatched: 4. The CDR3 here is CASSFMLAGDNEQFF. In DNA, the CDR3 is TGTGCCAGCAGTTTTATGCTAGCGGGAGACAATGAGCAGTTCTTC.

The V and J genes are TRBV7-2 and TRBJ2-3; TRBD1 might be the D (5 bases). The germline V and J ends were trimmed by 3 bases and 0 bases, with 13 bases remaining between them. Germline V gives CDR1 SGHTA, CDR2 FQGNSA. The CDR3 sequence is 16 residues long. DNA for the CDR3: TGTGCCAGCAGCTTCCGTGGGGCTTCTAGCACAGATACGCAGTATTTT. It is translated as CASSFRGASSTDTQYF.

The V gene is TRBV15, the J gene TRBJ2-1; D is uncertain. Per germline, CDR1 LNHNV and CDR2 YYDKDF (reference sequence). V was clipped by 1 base and J by 4 bases, with 8 bases between them. This CDR3 is 14 amino acids long. The CDR3 DNA follows: TGTGCCACCAGCAGAGTCGGGTTATACAATGAGCAGTTCTTC. Its protein is CATSRVGLYNEQFF.

The V and J genes are TRBV6-5 and TRBJ1-5; 9 nucleotides line up with TRBD1. The CDR3 has 14 amino acids. Germline values: CDR1 MNHEY, CDR2 SVGAGI. J lost 5 bases, V lost 6 bases, and 5 bases had no gene match. This CDR3 reads CASSSTGGYQPQHF. Written as DNA, the CDR3 is TGTGCCAGCAGCTCAACAGGGGGCTATCAGCCCCAGCATTTT.

V gene TRBV10-1 combines with J gene TRBJ1-5; D gene uncertain. With 6 bases removed from V and 7 bases from J, the gap between germline ends came to 13 bases. This CDR3 is built from 13 residues. Germline assignment: CDR1 WNHNN and CDR2 SYGVQD (reference sequence). The CDR3 DNA follows: TGCGCCAGCAGCCCCGGACTGGGGCAGCCCCAGCATTTT. The encoded protein is CASSPGLGQPQHF.

The chain employs TRBV19 and TRBJ1-5, with D tentatively TRBD1 (5 bases). Per the germline V gene, CDR1 is LNHDA and CDR2 is SQIVND (reference sequence). V was clipped by 3 bases and J by 2 bases, with 17 bases between them. This CDR3 is 17 amino acids long. The CDR3 here is CASSIRGEGIGNQPQHF. The CDR3 DNA reads TGTGCCAGTAGTATTCGTGGGGAGGGGATTGGCAATCAGCCCCAGCATTTT.